This T cell receptor beta chain originates from a study of control samples from healthy donors and cancer patients (dated by TCRdb to the early 2020s). From the cysteine up to the phenylalanine, the CDR3 has a length of 13 residues. Only the CDR3 part of the read is kept: 39 bases, read in frame from the first base. Between the V and J ends, shortened by 0 bases and 1 base respectively, the junction contains 4 bases. Looking up the germline V gene yields CDR1 SGHDT and CDR2 YYEEEE. To prepare the library, the immunoSEQ multiplex PCR assay was applied. Imported from immuneACCESS, the table was reduced by TCRdb to in-frame sequences with V and J called. These copies leave out some clones; in studies compared against another copy, an unresolved V gene accounts for under half, and the cause of the remainder is not known. Present in this sample are 150,000 or so clones, approximately 92% of which were seen just once. About 1.9% of the sample is held by the ten biggest clonotypes.

Remarks on this clone: It has no known antigen specificity. Base qualities were left out, and no much larger clone turns up one base away.

The sequenced sample consisted of blood. The V and J genes are TRBV5-6 and TRBJ1-2, with the D gene not confidently named. The source is a woman aged 45-65 years in good health. The DNA sequence is TGTGCCAGCAGCTTGGGTCATAACTATGGCTACACCTTC. The translation is CASSLGHNYGYTF.